The 32 T cell receptor beta chains presented below share a single source sample, sequenced in a study of T cell changes during pregnancy in multiple sclerosis. Some clones are missing from TCRdb's copy, which holds only in-frame ones; the method was immunoSEQ multiplex PCR. This sample carries roughly 59,000 clones, 90% to 95% of them seen once, and the ten largest clones take 0.35% to 0.45%. Sequencing used CD4+ T cells from peripheral blood mononuclear cells, obtained before pregnancy. The origin of the receptors is a female donor with multiple sclerosis, enrolled in a pregnancy study.

CDR3 loop: CASSVGGTLAVTDTQYF. CDR3 nucleotides: TGTGCCAGCAGCGTGGGTGGGACTCTAGCCGTCACAGATACGCAGTATTTT. The V gene is TRBV9, the J gene TRBJ2-3; D possibly corresponds to TRBD2 (6 bases). CDR1 and CDR2 (germline): SGDLS, YYNGEE. V lost 2 bases to trimming and J lost 2 bases, with 18 bases between them. This CDR3 spans 17 amino acids.

The rearrangement joins TRBV28 to TRBJ2-1; 9 bases map to TRBD1. The V gene's germline CDR1 is MDHEN and CDR2 SYDVKM. With 4 bases clipped from V and 1 base from J, the junction kept 5 bases outside the gene matches. The CDR3 is 16 amino acids. CDR3 bases: TGTGCCAGCAGTTCAACCGGGACAGGGTCCTACAATGAGCAGTTCTTC. Translating gives CASSSTGTGSYNEQFF.

The genes are TRBV13 and TRBJ1-4; perhaps TRBD1 as D (5 bases). Germline loops: CDR1 PRHDT, CDR2 FYEKMQ (reference sequence). Trimming took off 4 bases at V and 7 bases at J, with 19 bases between the two ends. This CDR3 comprises 16 residues. The CDR3 loop is CASSSRQIMGSEKLFF. CDR3 bases: TGTGCCAGCAGCTCCCGACAGATCATGGGTAGTGAAAAACTGTTTTTT.

This clone has just one count. V is TRBV6-6 and J is TRBJ1-1; D is uncertain. Trimming left V 4 bases short and J 4 bases short, with 4 bases between. The CDR3 loop spans 11 amino acids. Per germline, CDR1 MNHNY and CDR2 SVGAGI (reference sequence). As DNA, the CDR3 is TGTGCCAGCAGTTTTATCACTGAAGCTTTCTTT. Translated: CASSFITEAFF.

The chain recombines TRBV7-2 with TRBJ2-3; D is uncertain. CDR3 length: 13 amino acids. Trimming took 8 bases from V and 5 from J, leaving 14 bases between them. CDR1 and CDR2 (germline): SGHTA, FQGNSA. CDR3 region: CASGPKVVDTQYF. Written as DNA, the CDR3 is TGTGCCAGCGGGCCGAAGGTGGTAGATACGCAGTATTTT. The full variable domain, completed using reference TRBV7-2 and TRBJ2-3, is GAGVSQSPSNKVTEKGKDVELRCDPISGHTALYWYRQSLGQGLEFLIYFQGNSAPDKSGLPSDRFSAERTGGSVSTLTIQRTQQEDSAVYLCASGPKVVDTQYFGPGTRLTVL.

V usage is TRBV7-2 and J usage is TRBJ2-2; D is perhaps TRBD2 (5 bases). Looked up from germline, CDR1 is SGHTA and CDR2 is FQGNSA. Trimming left V 4 bases short and J 4 bases short, with 13 bases between. This CDR3 has 15 amino acids. CDR3 in amino acids: CASSSSLAGTGELFF. The CDR3 DNA is TGTGCCAGCAGCTCATCGCTAGCAGGCACCGGGGAGCTGTTTTTT. The variable domain in full, completed from reference TRBV7-2 and TRBJ2-2, reads GAGVSQSPSNKVTEKGKDVELRCDPISGHTALYWYRQSLGQGLEFLIYFQGNSAPDKSGLPSDRFSAERTGGSVSTLTIQRTQQEDSAVYLCASSSSLAGTGELFFGEGSRLTVL.

J is TRBJ2-1 and V is TRBV9, with 10 bases matching TRBD2. There are 16 residues in the CDR3. Germline assignment: CDR1 SGDLS and CDR2 YYNGEE. With V trimmed by 0 bases and J by 8 bases, 8 bases remained unmatched. The CDR3 region is CASSVAGLAVGDEQFF. CDR3 nucleotide sequence: TGTGCCAGCAGCGTAGCAGGACTAGCGGTTGGGGATGAGCAGTTCTTC. The variable domain in full, completed from reference TRBV9 and TRBJ2-1, reads DSGVTQTPKHLITATGQRVTLRCSPRSGDLSVYWYQQSLDQGLQFLIQYYNGEERAKGNILERFSAQQFPDLHSELNLSSLELGDSALYFCASSVAGLAVGDEQFFGPGTRLTVL.

This clone showed up just once. A junction boundary mismatches the germline segment, possibly from a read error. The V gene is TRBV7-7, the J gene TRBJ2-5; D is possibly TRBD2 (5 bases). CDR1 and CDR2 (germline): SSHAT, FNYEAQ (reference sequence). CDR3 length: 15 residues. The CDR3 reads CASSLGPTRGETQYF. CDR3 DNA: TGTGCTAGCAGCTTAGGGCCCACCCGAGGGGAGACCCAGTACTTC. The full variable domain, with the rest looked up from reference TRBV7-7 and TRBJ2-5, is GAGVSQSPRYKVTKRGQDVTLRCDPISSHATLYWYQQALGQGPEFLTYFNYEAQPDKSGLPSDRFSAERPEGSISTLTIQRTEQRDSAMYRCASSLGPTRGETQYFGPGTRLLVL.

The J gene is TRBJ2-5, the V gene TRBV19; 10 bases are shared with TRBD2. V dropped 4 bases and J dropped 3; count of bases not matched to a gene: 5. The germline V gene encodes CDR1 LNHDA and CDR2 SQIVND (reference sequence). The CDR3 covers 15 residues. CDR3 DNA sequence: TGTGCCAGTAGTAGTGGAACTAGCGGGGAAGAGACCCAGTACTTC. Translating it yields CASSSGTSGEETQYF.

The rearrangement joins TRBV6-6 to TRBJ2-4, with D maybe TRBD2 (5 bases). Germline V gene data show CDR1 as MNHNY and CDR2 as SVGAGI (reference sequence). V lost 8 bases, J lost 3 bases, and 8 bases lay in between. This CDR3 region has 12 residues. CDR3 nucleotides: TGTGCCAGCTACGGGAACAAAAACATTCAGTACTTC. Amino acids: CASYGNKNIQYF.

The chain is built from TRBV5-1 and TRBJ1-6, with TRBD1 identical over 7 bases. This CDR3 region has 18 residues. Germline lookup yields CDR1 SGHRS and CDR2 YFSETQ. V shed 2 bases and J 7 bases; nucleotides not matched to a gene: 15. The CDR3 loop reads CASSFKTKRQGLNSPLHF. In DNA form, the CDR3 reads TGCGCCAGCAGCTTCAAAACCAAACGACAGGGTCTGAATTCACCCCTCCACTTT.

The V and J genes are TRBV15 and TRBJ2-7, with 10 bases that match TRBD2. The CDR3 has 14 residues. The V gene end was trimmed by 3 bases and the J gene end by 8 bases; junction bases not matched to a gene: 7. The germline CDR1 and CDR2 sequences are LNHNV and YYDKDF (reference sequence). As DNA, the CDR3 is TGTGCCACCAGCAGGGGACTAGCGACCCGTCAGCAGTACTTC. This encodes CATSRGLATRQQYF.

This rearrangement joins TRBV28 to TRBJ1-5; maybe TRBD1 (5 bases). CDR3 length: 15 amino acids. V lost 2 bases, J lost 1 base, and 9 bases lay in between. The germline V gene has CDR1 MDHEN and CDR2 SYDVKM. CDR3 amino acids: CASSLPGGSNQPQHF. The CDR3 coding sequence is TGTGCCAGCAGTTTACCCGGGGGAAGCAATCAGCCCCAGCATTTT.

The chain uses TRBV19 and TRBJ2-7, with D unresolved. This CDR3 region has 15 residues. The germline V and J ends were trimmed by 1 base and 0 bases, with 10 bases remaining between them. CDR1 LNHDA and CDR2 SQIVND come from the germline V gene (reference sequence). The CDR3 is CASSIGATYSYEQYF. In DNA form, the CDR3 reads TGTGCCAGTAGTATAGGTGCCACCTACTCCTACGAGCAGTACTTC.

The V and J genes are TRBV15 and TRBJ1-2; 8 positions match TRBD1. V lost 8 bases, J lost 8 bases, and 13 bases stayed unmatched. CDR1 and CDR2 from the germline V gene are LNHNV and YYDKDF (reference sequence). This CDR3 spans 14 amino acids. The CDR3 DNA reads as TGTGCCACCTCACTTGACAGGGGATTGAGAGGCTACACCTTC. Translated: CATSLDRGLRGYTF.

The rearrangement joins TRBV9 to TRBJ2-1, with TRBD2 matching over 12 bases. CDR1 is SGDLS, CDR2 YYNGEE, per germline. V trimming: 5 bases; J trimming: 9 bases; junction bases outside the gene matches: 9. The CDR3 sequence is 15 residues long. In DNA, the CDR3 is TGTGCCAGCAGTCCCTCTAGCGGGAGGGCCGCTGAGCAGTTCTTC. Protein: CASSPSSGRAAEQFF.

The chain recombines TRBV7-2 with TRBJ2-2; tentatively, D is TRBD1 (5 bases). The CDR3 sequence is 16 residues long. Germline CDR1 and CDR2: SGHTA and FQGNSA. The germline V and J ends were trimmed by 2 bases and 4 bases, with 14 bases remaining between them. The CDR3 DNA follows: TGTGCCAGCAGCTTAAATGAAGCAGGGTTCACCGGGGAGCTGTTTTTT. This codes for CASSLNEAGFTGELFF.

This chain joins TRBV7-3 and TRBJ1-1; 7 bases line up with TRBD1. The junction had 7 bases not matched to a gene; V was cut back by 5 bases and J by 4 bases. Germline V CDR1 and CDR2: SGHTA, FQGTGA. The CDR3 extends over 14 amino acids. The CDR3 nucleotides read TGTGCCAGCAGCATATCACAGGGGAGCACTGAAGCTTTCTTT. Its protein product is CASSISQGSTEAFF.

V is TRBV7-9 and J is TRBJ2-3; 8 bases are a match to TRBD2. Germline CDR1 and CDR2: SEHNR and FQNEAQ (reference sequence). The CDR3 covers 14 residues. After removal of 2 bases from V and 4 bases from J, the junction contained 2 bases not matched to a gene. CDR3 protein: CASSLLSGADTQYF. DNA of the CDR3: TGTGCCAGCAGCTTACTTAGCGGGGCAGATACGCAGTATTTT.

V gene TRBV4-3 combines with J gene TRBJ2-5, with D maybe TRBD1 (6 bases). Per the germline V gene, CDR1 is LGHNA and CDR2 is YSLEER. Trimming left V 5 bases short and J 5 bases short, with 15 bases between. This CDR3 is 14 amino acids long. DNA for the CDR3: TGCGCCAGCAGCTGGGGGCTAGTCGGGGAGACCCAGTACTTC. As protein: CASSWGLVGETQYF.

This clone was detected only once. The sample contains more than one DNA sequence encoding this CDR3. The rearrangement uses TRBV7-2 and TRBJ1-1, with D maybe TRBD1 (6 bases). V lost 0 bases and J 4 bases, leaving 9 bases between the germline ends. The germline V gene encodes CDR1 SGHTA and CDR2 FQGNSA. This CDR3 spans 14 amino acids. The CDR3, as DNA: TGTGCCAGCAGCTTAGCTGGCAGGGGCACTGAAGCTTTCTTT. Its protein is CASSLAGRGTEAFF.

The chain links TRBV11-2 to TRBJ2-7; TRBD2 matches at 7 bases. Germline V gives CDR1 SGHAT, CDR2 FQNNGV. V lost 5 bases to trimming and J lost 4 bases; unmatched junction nucleotides: 8. CDR3 length: 14 residues. Written as DNA, the CDR3 is TGTGCCAGCAGCCAGCGAGCGGGACTATACGAGCAGTACTTC. Its translation is CASSQRAGLYEQYF.

The chain recombines TRBV19 with TRBJ1-1; D gene ambiguous. Trimming left V 4 bases short and J 3 bases short, with 9 bases between. The germline V gene has CDR1 LNHDA and CDR2 SQIVND (reference sequence). This CDR3 has 13 residues. This CDR3 is CASSSGLDTEAFF. For the CDR3, the DNA is TGTGCCAGTAGTAGCGGTTTGGACACTGAAGCTTTCTTT.

J is TRBJ1-2 and V is TRBV15; TRBD1 matches 7 bases. CDR1 and CDR2 from the germline V gene are LNHNV and YYDKDF (reference sequence). The trim removed 0 bases at V and 14 bases at J, leaving 9 bases unmatched. This CDR3 spans 13 amino acids. As DNA, the CDR3 is TGTGCCACCAGCAGAGACCCGGACAGGACGAAGACCTTC. Its translation is CATSRDPDRTKTF.

The CDR3 spells CASSSVTGPFWGYTF. CDR3 in DNA: TGTGCCAGCAGTTCAGTTACAGGGCCCTTCTGGGGCTACACCTTC. The V call is TRBV28, the J call TRBJ1-2, with a tentative D call TRBD1 (6 bases). The V and J ends lost 4 bases and 8 bases respectively, with 20 bases between them. This CDR3 is built from 15 residues. Germline CDR1 MDHEN, CDR2 SYDVKM.

V usage is TRBV7-9 and J usage is TRBJ2-7; 9 positions agree with TRBD1. Germline trimming cut 5 bases from V and 3 bases from J; bases unmatched to any gene: 5. Germline values: CDR1 SEHNR, CDR2 FQNEAQ (reference sequence). CDR3 size: 14 residues. The CDR3 nucleotides are TGTGCCAGCAGCCTAGGACAGGGGAACTACGAGCAGTACTTC. Translated: CASSLGQGNYEQYF. Full variable domain (missing parts from reference TRBV7-9 and TRBJ2-7): DTGVSQNPRHKITKRGQNVTFRCDPISEHNRLYWYRQTLGQGPEFLTYFQNEAQLEKSRLLSDRFSAERPKGSFSTLEIQRTEQGDSAMYLCASSLGQGNYEQYFGPGTRLTVT.

The chain joins TRBV7-9 to TRBJ2-7; no firm D call. The ends were cut back, 3 bases at V and 5 bases at J, with 14 bases in the middle. The CDR3 length is 14 residues. CDR1 and CDR2 from the germline V gene are SEHNR and FQNEAQ (reference sequence). Written as DNA, the CDR3 is TGTGCCAGCAGCTTGGCCTTAAATTCCCACGAGCAGTACTTC. Protein sequence: CASSLALNSHEQYF. Filled out from reference TRBV7-9 and TRBJ2-7, the complete variable domain reads DTGVSQNPRHKITKRGQNVTFRCDPISEHNRLYWYRQTLGQGPEFLTYFQNEAQLEKSRLLSDRFSAERPKGSFSTLEIQRTEQGDSAMYLCASSLALNSHEQYFGPGTRLTVT.

The rearrangement joins TRBV5-1 to TRBJ2-5, with 7 nucleotides matching TRBD2. The germline V gene encodes CDR1 SGHRS and CDR2 YFSETQ. V was pared by 0 bases and J by 5 bases, with 4 bases of the junction left unmatched. CDR3 length: 14 amino acids. The CDR3 region has the DNA TGCGCCAGCAGCTTGGGTAGCGGGCGGGAGACCCAGTACTTC. This encodes CASSLGSGRETQYF.

This chain links TRBV7-2 with TRBJ2-3; TRBD2 matches 15 bases. The germline V gene encodes CDR1 SGHTA and CDR2 FQGNSA. There are 19 residues in the CDR3. The trim removed 4 bases at V and 6 bases at J, leaving 14 bases unmatched. CDR3 nucleotides: TGTGCCAGCAGCTCTAGATATGGGACTAGCGGGAGGTCAGTGGATACGCAGTATTTT. Translation gives CASSSRYGTSGRSVDTQYF.

The V call is TRBV7-2, the J call TRBJ1-1, with D possibly TRBD1 on 5 matching bases. Deletions cut 2 bases from V and 8 bases from J, with 12 bases between. CDR3 size: 13 residues. Germline lookup yields CDR1 SGHTA and CDR2 FQGNSA. As DNA, the CDR3 is TGTGCCAGCAGCTTACGGTGGGGCAGGGAAGCTTTCTTT. Translating gives CASSLRWGREAFF.

The V call is TRBV15, the J call TRBJ2-1; D is unclear. Trimming removed 1 base from V and 2 bases from J, with 6 bases in between. Germline lookup yields CDR1 LNHNV and CDR2 YYDKDF (reference sequence). The CDR3 loop spans 14 amino acids. The CDR3 sequence: CATSRGEAYNEQFF. CDR3 bases: TGTGCCACCAGCAGAGGTGAGGCCTACAATGAGCAGTTCTTC.

The chain couples TRBV15 to TRBJ2-7; D might be TRBD1 (5 bases). Germline assignment: CDR1 LNHNV and CDR2 YYDKDF (reference sequence). This CDR3 region has 15 residues. V was shortened by 5 bases and J by 7 bases, with 21 bases between the two germline ends. CDR3 sequence: CATSYNTVSSGEQYF. The CDR3 DNA is TGTGCCACCAGCTATAACACGGTCAGCTCAGGGGAGCAGTACTTC.